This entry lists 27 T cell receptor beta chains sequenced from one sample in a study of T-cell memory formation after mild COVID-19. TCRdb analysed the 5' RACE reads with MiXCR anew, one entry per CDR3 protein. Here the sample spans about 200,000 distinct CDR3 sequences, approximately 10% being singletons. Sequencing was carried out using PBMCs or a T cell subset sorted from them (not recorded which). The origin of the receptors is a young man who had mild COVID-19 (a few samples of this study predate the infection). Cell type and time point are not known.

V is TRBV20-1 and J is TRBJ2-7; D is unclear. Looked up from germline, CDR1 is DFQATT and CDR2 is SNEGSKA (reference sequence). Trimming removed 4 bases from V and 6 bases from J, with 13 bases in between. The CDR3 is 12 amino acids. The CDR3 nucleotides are TGCAGTGCTAAGTCTGGGATTGGCGAGCAGTACGTC. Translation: CSAKSGIGEQYV.

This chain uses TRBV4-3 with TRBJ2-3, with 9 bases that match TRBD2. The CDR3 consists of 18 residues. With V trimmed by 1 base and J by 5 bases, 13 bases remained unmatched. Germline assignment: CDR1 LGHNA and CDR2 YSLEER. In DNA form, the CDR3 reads TGCGCCAGCAGCCAAGTAATCCCGCTGGCGGGGGGGCTAGATACGCAGTATTTT. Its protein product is CASSQVIPLAGGLDTQYF.

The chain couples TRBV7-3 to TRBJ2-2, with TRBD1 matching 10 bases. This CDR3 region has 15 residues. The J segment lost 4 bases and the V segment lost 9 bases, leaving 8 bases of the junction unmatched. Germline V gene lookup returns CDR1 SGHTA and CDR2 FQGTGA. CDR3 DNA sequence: TGTGCCAGTGGCTCGGGACAGGGGCTCACCGGGGAGCTGTTTTTT. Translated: CASGSGQGLTGELFF.

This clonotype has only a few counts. The CDR3 spells CASFKRGGLGTDTQYF. The CDR3 DNA follows: TGTGCCAGCTTCAAGCGGGGGGGCCTGGGCACAGATACGCAGTATTTT. The rearrangement joins TRBV6-2 or TRBV6-3 to TRBJ2-3; TRBD2 agrees at 10 bases. Germline V gene data show CDR1 as MNHEY and CDR2 as SVGEGT. The junction had 9 bases not matched to a gene; V was cut back by 8 bases and J by 1 base. This CDR3 has 16 residues.

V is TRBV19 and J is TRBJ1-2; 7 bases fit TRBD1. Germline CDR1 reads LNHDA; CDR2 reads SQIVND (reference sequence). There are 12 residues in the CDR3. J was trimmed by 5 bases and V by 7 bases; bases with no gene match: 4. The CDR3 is CASNHRGYGYTF. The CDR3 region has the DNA TGTGCCAGTAATCACAGGGGATATGGCTACACCTTC. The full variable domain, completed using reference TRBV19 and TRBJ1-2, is DGGITQSPKYLFRKEGQNVTLSCEQNLNHDAMYWYRQDPGQGLRLIYYSQIVNDFQKGDIAEGYSVSREKKESFPLTVTSAQKNPTAFYLCASNHRGYGYTFGSGTRLTVV.

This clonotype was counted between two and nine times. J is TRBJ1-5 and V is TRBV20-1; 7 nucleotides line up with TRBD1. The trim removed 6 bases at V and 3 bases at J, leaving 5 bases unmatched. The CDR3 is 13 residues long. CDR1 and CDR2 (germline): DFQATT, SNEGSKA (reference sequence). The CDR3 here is CSATGAFNQPQHF. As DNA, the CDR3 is TGCAGTGCCACAGGGGCCTTCAATCAGCCCCAGCATTTT.

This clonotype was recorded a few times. This chain's CDR3 is CASSIGDTQYF. The CDR3 DNA reads TGTGCCAGTAGTATTGGAGATACGCAGTATTTT. The chain has TRBV19 and TRBJ2-3; no firm D call. Germline V gene lookup returns CDR1 LNHDA and CDR2 SQIVND (reference sequence). This CDR3 is 11 amino acids long. The V and J ends lost 3 bases and 5 bases respectively, with 3 bases between them.

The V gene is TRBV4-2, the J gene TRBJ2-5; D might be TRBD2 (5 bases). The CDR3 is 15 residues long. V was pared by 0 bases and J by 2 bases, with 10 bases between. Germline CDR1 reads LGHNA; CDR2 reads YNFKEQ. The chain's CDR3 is CASSQDLDFQETQYF. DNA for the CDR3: TGTGCCAGCAGCCAAGATCTGGACTTTCAAGAGACCCAGTACTTC.

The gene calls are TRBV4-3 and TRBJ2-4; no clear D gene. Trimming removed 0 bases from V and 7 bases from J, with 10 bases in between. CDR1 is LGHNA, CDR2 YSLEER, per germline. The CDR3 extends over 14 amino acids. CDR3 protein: CASSQEVGQNIQYF. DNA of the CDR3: TGCGCCAGCAGCCAAGAGGTCGGGCAGAACATTCAGTACTTC.

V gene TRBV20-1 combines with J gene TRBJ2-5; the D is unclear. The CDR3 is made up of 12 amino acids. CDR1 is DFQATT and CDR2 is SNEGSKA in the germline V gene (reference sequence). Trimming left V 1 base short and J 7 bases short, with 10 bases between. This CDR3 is CSARGDSSTQYF. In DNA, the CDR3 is TGCAGTGCTAGAGGCGACTCCTCGACCCAGTACTTC.

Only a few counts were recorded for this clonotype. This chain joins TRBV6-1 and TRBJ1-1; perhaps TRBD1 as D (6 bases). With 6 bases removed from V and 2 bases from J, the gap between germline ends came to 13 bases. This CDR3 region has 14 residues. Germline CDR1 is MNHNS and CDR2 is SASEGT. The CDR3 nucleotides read TGTGCCAGCAGCGTAACAGGGACCAACACTGAAGCTTTCTTT. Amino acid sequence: CASSVTGTNTEAFF.

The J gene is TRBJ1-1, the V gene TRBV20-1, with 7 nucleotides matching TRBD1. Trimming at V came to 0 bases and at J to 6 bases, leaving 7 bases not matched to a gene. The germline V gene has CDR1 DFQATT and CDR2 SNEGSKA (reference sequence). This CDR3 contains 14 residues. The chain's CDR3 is CSARDRQGFPEAFF. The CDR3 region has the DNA TGCAGTGCTAGAGATCGACAGGGTTTCCCTGAAGCTTTCTTT.

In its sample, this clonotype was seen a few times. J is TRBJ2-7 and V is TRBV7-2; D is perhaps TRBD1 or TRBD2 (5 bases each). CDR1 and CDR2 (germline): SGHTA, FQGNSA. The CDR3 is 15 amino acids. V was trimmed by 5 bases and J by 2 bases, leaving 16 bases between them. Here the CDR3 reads CASSLTPGRTYEQYF. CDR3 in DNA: TGTGCCAGCAGCCTAACTCCGGGACGCACCTACGAGCAGTACTTC.

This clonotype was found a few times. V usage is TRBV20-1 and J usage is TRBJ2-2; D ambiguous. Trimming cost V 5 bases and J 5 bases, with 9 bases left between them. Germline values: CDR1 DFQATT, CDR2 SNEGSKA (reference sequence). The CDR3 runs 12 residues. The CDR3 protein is CSALTRTGELFF. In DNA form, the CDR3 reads TGCAGTGCTCTGACCCGTACCGGGGAGCTGTTTTTT.

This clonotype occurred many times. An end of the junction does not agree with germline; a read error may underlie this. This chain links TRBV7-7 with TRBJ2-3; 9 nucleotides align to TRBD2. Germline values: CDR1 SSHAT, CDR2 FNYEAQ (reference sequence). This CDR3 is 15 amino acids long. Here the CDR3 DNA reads TGTGCTAGCAGCTTAAGCGGGGGGACCACAGATACGCAGTATTTT. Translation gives CASSLSGGTTDTQYF.

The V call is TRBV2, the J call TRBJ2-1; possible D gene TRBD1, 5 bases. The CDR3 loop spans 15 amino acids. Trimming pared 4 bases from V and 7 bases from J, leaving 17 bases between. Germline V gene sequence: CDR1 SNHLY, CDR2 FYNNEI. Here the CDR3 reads CASSGSSTPGNEQFF. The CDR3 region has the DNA TGTGCCAGCAGTGGGAGTAGTACACCAGGGAATGAGCAGTTCTTC.

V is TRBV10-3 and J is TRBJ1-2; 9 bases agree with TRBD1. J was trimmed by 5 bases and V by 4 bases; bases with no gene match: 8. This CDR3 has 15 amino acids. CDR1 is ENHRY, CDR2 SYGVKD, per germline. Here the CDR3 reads CAISADPGTGYGYTF. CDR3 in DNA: TGTGCCATCAGTGCAGATCCCGGGACAGGGTATGGCTACACCTTC.

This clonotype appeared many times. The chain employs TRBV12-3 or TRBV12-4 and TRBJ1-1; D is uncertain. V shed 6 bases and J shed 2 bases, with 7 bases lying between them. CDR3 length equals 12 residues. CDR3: CASSRGNTEAFF. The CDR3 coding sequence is TGTGCCAGCAGCCGGGGTAACACTGAAGCTTTCTTT.

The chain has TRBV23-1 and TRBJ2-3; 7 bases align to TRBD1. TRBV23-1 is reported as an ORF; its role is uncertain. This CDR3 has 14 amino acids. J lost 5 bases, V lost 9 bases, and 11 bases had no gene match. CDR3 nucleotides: TGCGCCAGTAACCCGGACAGGAATATAGATACGCAGTATTTT. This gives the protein CASNPDRNIDTQYF.

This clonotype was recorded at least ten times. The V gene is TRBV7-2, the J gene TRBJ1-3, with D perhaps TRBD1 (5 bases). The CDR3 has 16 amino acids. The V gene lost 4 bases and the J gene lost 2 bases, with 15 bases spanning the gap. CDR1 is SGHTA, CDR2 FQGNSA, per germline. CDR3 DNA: TGTGCCAGCAGCTCCTACAGGAGGCAGGCTGGAAACACCATATATTTT. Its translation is CASSSYRRQAGNTIYF.

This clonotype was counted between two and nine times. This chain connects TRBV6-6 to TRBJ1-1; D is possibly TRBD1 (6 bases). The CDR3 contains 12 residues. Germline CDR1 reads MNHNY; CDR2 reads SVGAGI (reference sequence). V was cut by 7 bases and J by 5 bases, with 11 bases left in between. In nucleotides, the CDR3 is TGTGCCAGCACCCACAGGGCAACTGAAGCTTTCTTT. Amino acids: CASTHRATEAFF.

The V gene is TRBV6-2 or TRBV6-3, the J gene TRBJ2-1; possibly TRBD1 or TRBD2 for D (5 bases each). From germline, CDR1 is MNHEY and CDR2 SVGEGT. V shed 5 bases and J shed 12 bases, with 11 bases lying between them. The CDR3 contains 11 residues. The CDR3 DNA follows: TGTGCCAGCAGTCCCGGGACGACGCAGTTCTTC. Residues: CASSPGTTQFF.

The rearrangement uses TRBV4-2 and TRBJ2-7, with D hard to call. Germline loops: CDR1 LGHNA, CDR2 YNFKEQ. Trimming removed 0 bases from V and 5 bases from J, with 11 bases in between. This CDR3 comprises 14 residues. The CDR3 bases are TGTGCCAGCAGCCAAGAGTCGACCAGCAACGAGCAGTACTTC. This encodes CASSQESTSNEQYF.

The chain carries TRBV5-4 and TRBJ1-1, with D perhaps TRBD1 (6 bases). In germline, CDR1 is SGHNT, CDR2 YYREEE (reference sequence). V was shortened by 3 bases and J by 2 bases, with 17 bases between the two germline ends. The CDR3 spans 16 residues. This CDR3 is CASSSELQGGNTEAFF. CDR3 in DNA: TGTGCCAGCAGCTCCGAGCTACAGGGAGGAAACACTGAAGCTTTCTTT.

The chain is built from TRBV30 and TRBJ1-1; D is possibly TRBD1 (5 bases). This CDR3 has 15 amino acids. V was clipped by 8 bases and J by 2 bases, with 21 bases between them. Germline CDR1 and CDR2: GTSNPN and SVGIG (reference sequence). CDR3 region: CARTNQQDSNTEAFF. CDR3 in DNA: TGTGCCCGGACCAATCAACAGGACTCAAACACTGAAGCTTTCTTT.

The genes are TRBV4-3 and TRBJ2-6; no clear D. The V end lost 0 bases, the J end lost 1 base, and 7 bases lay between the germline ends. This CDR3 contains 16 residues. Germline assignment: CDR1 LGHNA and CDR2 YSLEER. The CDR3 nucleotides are TGCGCCAGCAGCCAAGAATACGCATCTGGGGCCAACGTCCTGACTTTC. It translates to CASSQEYASGANVLTF.

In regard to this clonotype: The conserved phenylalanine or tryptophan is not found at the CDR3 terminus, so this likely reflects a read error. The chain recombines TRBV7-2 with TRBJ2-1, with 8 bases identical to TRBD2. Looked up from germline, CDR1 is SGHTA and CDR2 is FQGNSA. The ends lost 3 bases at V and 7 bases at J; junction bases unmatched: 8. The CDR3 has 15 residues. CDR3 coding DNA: TGTGCCAGCAGCTTGAGCGGGGGCGATTGGAATGAGCAGTTCTTA. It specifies CASSLSGGDWNEQFL.